The sequence of this T cell receptor beta chain was determined in a study of CD4 T cells in relation to SARS-CoV-2 and coronaviruses. The unexposed donors gave CD4+ T cells in about 2011-2018, prior to COVID-19. The cells were cultured for about ten days before CD4+ T cells were isolated. PBMCs were plated at a few million per well in IL-2-containing medium. The assay was immunoSEQ multiplex PCR, and TCRdb's table has in-frame clones only and misses some. The sample lists 15,000 to 20,000 clones; around three quarters were seen once. Comments on this clone: The target antigen is unknown.

What was sequenced was CD4+ T cells from PBMCs, cultured in vitro. The receptor comes from a human donor in good health.

The CDR3 DNA is TGTGCCAGCAGCTTCGACAGGGGTGGGGACACTGAAGCTTTCTTT. It is translated as CASSFDRGGDTEAFF. The J gene is TRBJ1-1, the V gene TRBV7-2; 8 bases agree with TRBD1. The CDR3 consists of 15 residues. Germline V gene lookup returns CDR1 SGHTA and CDR2 FQGNSA. V lost 3 bases and J lost 3; bases outside the gene matches: 6.